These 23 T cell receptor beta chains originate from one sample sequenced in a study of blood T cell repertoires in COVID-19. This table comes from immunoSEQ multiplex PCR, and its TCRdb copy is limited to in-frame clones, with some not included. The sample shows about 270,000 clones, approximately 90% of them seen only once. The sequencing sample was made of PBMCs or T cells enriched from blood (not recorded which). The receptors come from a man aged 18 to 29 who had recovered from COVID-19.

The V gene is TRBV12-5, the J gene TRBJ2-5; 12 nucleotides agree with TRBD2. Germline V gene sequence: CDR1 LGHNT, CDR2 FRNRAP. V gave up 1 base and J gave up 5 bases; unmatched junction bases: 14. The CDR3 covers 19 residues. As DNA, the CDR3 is TGTGCTAGTGGTTTGGATTACGGGACTAGCGGGCAGATAGGGGAGACCCAGTACTTC. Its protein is CASGLDYGTSGQIGETQYF.

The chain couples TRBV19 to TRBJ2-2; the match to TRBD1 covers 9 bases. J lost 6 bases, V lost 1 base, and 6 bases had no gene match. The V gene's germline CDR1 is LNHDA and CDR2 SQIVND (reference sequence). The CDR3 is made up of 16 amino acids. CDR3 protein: CASSIGQGGIPGELFF. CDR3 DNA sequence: TGTGCCAGTAGTATAGGACAGGGGGGTATCCCCGGGGAGCTGTTTTTT.

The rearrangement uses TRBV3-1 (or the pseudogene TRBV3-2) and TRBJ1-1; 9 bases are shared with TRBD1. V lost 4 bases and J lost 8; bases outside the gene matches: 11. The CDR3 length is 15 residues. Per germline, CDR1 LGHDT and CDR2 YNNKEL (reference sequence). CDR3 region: CASSLNRGQGTEAFF. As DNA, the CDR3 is TGTGCCAGCAGCCTTAACAGAGGACAGGGGACCGAAGCTTTCTTT.

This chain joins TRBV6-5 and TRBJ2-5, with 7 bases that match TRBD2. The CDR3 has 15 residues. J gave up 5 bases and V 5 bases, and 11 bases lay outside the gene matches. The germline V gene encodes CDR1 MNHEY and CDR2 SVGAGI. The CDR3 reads CASSPTSREGETQYF. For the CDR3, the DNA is TGTGCCAGCAGTCCGACTAGCAGGGAAGGGGAGACCCAGTACTTC.

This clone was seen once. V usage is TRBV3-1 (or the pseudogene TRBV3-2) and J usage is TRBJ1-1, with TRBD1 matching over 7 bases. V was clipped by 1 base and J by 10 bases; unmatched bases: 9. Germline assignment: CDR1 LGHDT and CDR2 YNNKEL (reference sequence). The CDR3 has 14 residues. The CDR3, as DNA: TGTGCCAGCAGCCAAGGGCGAGGGGGCTCAGGAGCTTTCTTT. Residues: CASSQGRGGSGAFF.

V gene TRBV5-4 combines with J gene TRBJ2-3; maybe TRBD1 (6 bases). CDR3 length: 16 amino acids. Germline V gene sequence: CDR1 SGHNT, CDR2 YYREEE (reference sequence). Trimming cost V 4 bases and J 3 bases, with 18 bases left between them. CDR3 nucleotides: TGTGCCAGCAGCGCCCCCCCCGGACAGAATACAGATACGCAGTATTTT. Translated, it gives CASSAPPGQNTDTQYF.

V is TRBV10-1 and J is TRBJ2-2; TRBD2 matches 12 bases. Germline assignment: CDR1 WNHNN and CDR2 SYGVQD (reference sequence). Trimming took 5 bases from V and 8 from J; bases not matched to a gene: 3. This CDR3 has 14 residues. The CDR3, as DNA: TGCGCCAGCAGTACTAGCGGGAGGTCGGGGGAGCTGTTTTTT. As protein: CASSTSGRSGELFF.

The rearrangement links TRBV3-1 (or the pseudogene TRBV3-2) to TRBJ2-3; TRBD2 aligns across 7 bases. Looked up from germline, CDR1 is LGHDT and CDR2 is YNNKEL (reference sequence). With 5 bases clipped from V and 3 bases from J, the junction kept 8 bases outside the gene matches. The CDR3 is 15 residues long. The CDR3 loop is CASSSTSIQTDTQYF. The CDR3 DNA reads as TGTGCCAGCAGCTCGACTAGCATTCAGACAGATACGCAGTATTTT.

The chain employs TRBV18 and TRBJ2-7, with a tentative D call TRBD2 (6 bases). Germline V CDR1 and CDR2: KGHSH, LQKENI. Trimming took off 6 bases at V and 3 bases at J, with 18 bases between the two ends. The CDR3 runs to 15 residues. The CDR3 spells CASSPGAWDHYEQYF. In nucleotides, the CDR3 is TGTGCCAGCTCGCCGGGAGCTTGGGATCACTACGAGCAGTACTTC.

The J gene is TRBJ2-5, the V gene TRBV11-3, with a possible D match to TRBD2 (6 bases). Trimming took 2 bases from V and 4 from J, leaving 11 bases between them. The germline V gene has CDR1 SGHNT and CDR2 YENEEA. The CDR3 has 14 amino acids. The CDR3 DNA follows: TGTGCCAGCAGCTTAAGAGGAGGGCGAGAGACCCAGTACTTC. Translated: CASSLRGGRETQYF.

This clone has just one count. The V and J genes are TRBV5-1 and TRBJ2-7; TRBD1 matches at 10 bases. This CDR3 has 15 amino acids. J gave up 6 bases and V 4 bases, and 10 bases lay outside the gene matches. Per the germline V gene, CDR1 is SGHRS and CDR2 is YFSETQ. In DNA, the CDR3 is TGCGCCAGCAGCGCAACGGGACAGGGGTCGGTCGAGCAGTACTTC. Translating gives CASSATGQGSVEQYF.

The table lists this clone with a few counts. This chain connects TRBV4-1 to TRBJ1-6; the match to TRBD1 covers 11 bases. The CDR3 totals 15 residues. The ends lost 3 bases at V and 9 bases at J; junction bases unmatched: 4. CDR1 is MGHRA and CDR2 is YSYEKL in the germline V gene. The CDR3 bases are TGCGCCAGCAGCCAGTCCGGGACAGGGGGTTCACCCCTCCACTTT. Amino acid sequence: CASSQSGTGGSPLHF.

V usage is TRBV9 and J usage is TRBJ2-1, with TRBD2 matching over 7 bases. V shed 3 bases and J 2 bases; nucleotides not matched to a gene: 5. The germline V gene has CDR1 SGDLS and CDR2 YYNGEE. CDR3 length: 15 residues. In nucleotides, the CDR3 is TGTGCCAGCAGCGCAGGACTAGGAACCTACAATGAGCAGTTCTTC. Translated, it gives CASSAGLGTYNEQFF.

The chain's CDR3 is CASSIGAPYEQYF. The CDR3 nucleotides are TGTGCCAGTAGTATAGGGGCCCCATACGAGCAGTACTTC. V is TRBV19 and J is TRBJ2-7, with no clear D. Germline values: CDR1 LNHDA, CDR2 SQIVND (reference sequence). Trimming pared 1 base from V and 4 bases from J, leaving 8 bases between. The CDR3 consists of 13 residues.

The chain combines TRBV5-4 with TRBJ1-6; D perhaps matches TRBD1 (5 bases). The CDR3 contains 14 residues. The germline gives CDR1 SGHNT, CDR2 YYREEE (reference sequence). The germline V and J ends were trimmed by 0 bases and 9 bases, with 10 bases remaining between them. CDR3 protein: CASSLGQGSSPLHF. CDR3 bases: TGTGCCAGCAGCTTGGGGCAGGGAAGTTCACCCCTCCACTTT.

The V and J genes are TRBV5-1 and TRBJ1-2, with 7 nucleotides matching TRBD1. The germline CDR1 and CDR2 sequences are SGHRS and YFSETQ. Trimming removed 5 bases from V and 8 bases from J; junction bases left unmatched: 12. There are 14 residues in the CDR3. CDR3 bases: TGCGCCAGCAGGGTCGAAGGGGGCGTCTACGGCTACACCTTC. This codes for CASRVEGGVYGYTF.

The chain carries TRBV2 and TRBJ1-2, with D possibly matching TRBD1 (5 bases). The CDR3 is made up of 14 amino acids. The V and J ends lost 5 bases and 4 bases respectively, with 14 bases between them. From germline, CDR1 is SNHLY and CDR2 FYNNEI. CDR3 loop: CASSRTQGIYGYTF. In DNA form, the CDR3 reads TGTGCCAGCAGTAGAACGCAGGGCATCTATGGCTACACCTTC.

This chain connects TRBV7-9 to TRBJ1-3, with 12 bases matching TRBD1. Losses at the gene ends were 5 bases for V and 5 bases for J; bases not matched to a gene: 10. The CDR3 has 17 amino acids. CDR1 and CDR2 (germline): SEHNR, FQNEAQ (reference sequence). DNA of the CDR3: TGTGCCAGCAGCCCGATACCGGGACAGGGGGCTAGAAACACCATATATTTT. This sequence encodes CASSPIPGQGARNTIYF.

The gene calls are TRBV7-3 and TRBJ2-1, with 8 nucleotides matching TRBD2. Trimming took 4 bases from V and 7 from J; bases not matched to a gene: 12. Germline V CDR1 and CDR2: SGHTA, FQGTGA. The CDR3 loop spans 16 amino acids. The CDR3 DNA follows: TGTGCCAGCAGCTCGAAACCGGGACTAGTTGGAAATGAGCAGTTCTTC. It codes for CASSSKPGLVGNEQFF.

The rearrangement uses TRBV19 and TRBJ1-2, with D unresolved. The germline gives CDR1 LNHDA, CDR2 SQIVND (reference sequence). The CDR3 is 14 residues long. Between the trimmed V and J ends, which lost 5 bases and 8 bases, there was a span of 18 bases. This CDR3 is CASSRREAPGGYTF. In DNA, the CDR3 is TGTGCCAGTAGTCGACGCGAGGCTCCCGGAGGCTACACCTTC.

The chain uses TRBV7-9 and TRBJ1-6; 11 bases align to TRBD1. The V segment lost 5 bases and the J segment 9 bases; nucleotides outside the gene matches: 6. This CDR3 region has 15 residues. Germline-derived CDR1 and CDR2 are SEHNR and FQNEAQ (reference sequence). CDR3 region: CASSPRTGGSSPLHF. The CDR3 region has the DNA TGTGCCAGCAGCCCGCGGACAGGGGGCAGTTCACCCCTCCACTTT.

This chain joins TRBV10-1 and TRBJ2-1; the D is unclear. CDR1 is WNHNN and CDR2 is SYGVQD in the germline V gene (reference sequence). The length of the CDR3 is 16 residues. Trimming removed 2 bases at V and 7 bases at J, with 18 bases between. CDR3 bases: TGCGCCAGCAGTGAGCTGAGGCGCGTCGGCCGGAATGAGCAGTTCTTC. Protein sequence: CASSELRRVGRNEQFF.

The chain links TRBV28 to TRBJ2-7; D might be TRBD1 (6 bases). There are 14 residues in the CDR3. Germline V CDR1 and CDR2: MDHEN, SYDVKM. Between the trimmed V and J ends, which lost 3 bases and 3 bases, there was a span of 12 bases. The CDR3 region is CASSLVDSYYEQYF. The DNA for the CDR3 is TGTGCCAGCAGTTTGGTGGACAGCTACTACGAGCAGTACTTC.